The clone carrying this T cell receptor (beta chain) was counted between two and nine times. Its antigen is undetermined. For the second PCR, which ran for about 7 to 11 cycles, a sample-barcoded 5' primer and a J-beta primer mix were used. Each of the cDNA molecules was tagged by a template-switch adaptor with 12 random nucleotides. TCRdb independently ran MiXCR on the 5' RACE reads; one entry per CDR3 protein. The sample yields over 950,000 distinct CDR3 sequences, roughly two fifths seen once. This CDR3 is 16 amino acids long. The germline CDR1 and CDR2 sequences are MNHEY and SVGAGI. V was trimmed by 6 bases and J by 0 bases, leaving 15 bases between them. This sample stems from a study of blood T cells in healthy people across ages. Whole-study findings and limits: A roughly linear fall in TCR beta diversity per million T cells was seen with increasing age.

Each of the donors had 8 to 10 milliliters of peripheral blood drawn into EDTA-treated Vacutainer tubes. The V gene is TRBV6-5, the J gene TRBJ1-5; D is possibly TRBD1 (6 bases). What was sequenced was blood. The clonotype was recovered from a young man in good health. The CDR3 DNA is TGTGCCAGCAGAAAACAGGGTTTAGGTAGCAATCAGCCCCAGCATTTT. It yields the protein CASRKQGLGSNQPQHF.